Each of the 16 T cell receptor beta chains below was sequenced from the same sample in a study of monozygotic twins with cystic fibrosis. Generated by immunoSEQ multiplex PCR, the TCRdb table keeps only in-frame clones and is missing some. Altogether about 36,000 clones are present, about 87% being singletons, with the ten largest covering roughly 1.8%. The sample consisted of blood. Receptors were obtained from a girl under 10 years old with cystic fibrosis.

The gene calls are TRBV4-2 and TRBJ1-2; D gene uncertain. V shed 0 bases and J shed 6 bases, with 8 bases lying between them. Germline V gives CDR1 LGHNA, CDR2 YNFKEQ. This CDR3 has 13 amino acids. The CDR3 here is CASSQDLMNGYTF. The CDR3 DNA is TGTGCCAGCAGCCAAGATTTGATGAATGGCTACACCTTC.

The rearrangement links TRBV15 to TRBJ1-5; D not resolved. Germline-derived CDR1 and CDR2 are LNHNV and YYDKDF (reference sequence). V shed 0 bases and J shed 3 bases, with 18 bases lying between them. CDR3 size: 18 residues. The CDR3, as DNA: TGTGCCACCAGCAGAGAAGTAGGTCCGGGCGGATACAATCAGCCCCAGCATTTT. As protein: CATSREVGPGGYNQPQHF. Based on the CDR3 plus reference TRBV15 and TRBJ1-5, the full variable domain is DAMVIQNPRYQVTQFGKPVTLSCSQTLNHNVMYWYQQKSSQAPKLLFHYYDKDFNNEADTPDNFQSRRPNTSFCFLDIRSPGLGDTAMYLCATSREVGPGGYNQPQHFGDGTRLSIL.

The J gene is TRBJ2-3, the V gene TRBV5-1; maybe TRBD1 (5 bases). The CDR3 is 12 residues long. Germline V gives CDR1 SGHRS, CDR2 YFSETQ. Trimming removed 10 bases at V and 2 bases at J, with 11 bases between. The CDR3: CAGSRDTDTQYF. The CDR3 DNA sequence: TGCGCCGGTTCCAGGGACACAGATACGCAGTATTTT.

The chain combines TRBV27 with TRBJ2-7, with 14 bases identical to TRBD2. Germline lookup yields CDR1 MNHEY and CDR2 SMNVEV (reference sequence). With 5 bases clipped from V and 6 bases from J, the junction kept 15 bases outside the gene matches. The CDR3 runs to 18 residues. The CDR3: CASSPGTSGGSRRIEQYF. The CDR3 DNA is TGTGCCAGCAGTCCCGGGACTAGCGGGGGATCCCGGAGGATCGAGCAGTACTTC.

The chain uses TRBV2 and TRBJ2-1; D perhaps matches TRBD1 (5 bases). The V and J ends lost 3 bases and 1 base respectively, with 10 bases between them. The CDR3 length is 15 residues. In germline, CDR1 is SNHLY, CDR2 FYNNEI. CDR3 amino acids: CASSETALSYNEQFF. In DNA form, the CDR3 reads TGTGCCAGCAGTGAGACAGCCCTGTCCTACAATGAGCAGTTCTTC.

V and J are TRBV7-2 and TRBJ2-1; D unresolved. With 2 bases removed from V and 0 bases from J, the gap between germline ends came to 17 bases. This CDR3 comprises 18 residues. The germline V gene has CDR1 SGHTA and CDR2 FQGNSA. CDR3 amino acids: CASSLWAIGGSSYNEQFF. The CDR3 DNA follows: TGTGCCAGCAGCTTATGGGCGATTGGCGGTAGCTCCTACAATGAGCAGTTCTTC.

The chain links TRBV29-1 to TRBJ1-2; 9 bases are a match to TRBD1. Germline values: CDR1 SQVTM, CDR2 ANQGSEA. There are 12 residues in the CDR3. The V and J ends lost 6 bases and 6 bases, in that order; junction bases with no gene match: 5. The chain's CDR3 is CSVGDRVDGYTF. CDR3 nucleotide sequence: TGCAGCGTCGGGGACAGGGTGGATGGCTACACCTTC.

The CDR3 nucleotides read TGTGCCTGGAAACAGAAACGAACCCGGGAGCAGTACTTC. This translates into CAWKQKRTREQYF. The V and J genes are TRBV30 and TRBJ2-7; D not resolved. The V end was cut by 4 bases, the J end by 7 bases, with 17 bases between. The germline gives CDR1 GTSNPN, CDR2 SVGIG (reference sequence). CDR3 length: 13 amino acids.

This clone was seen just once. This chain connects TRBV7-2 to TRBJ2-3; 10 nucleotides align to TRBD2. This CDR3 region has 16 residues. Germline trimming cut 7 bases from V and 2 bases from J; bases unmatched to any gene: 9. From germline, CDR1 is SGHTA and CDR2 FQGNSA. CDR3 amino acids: CASTVFSGGPTDTQYF. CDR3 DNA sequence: TGTGCCAGCACCGTCTTTAGCGGGGGGCCCACAGATACGCAGTATTTT.

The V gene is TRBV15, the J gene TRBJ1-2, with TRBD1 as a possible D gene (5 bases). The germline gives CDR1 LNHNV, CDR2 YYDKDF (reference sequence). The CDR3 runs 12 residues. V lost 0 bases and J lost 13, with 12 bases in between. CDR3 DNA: TGTGCCACCAGCAGAGACGCCAGACAGCCCACCTTC. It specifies CATSRDARQPTF. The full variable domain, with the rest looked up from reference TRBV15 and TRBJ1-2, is DAMVIQNPRYQVTQFGKPVTLSCSQTLNHNVMYWYQQKSSQAPKLLFHYYDKDFNNEADTPDNFQSRRPNTSFCFLDIRSPGLGDTAMYLCATSRDARQPTFGSGTRLTVV.

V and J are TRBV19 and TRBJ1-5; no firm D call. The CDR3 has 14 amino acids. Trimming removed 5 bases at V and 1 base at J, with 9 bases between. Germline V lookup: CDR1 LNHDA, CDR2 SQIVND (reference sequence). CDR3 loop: CASSRWASNQPQHF. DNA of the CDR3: TGTGCCAGTAGTCGGTGGGCCAGCAATCAGCCCCAGCATTTT.

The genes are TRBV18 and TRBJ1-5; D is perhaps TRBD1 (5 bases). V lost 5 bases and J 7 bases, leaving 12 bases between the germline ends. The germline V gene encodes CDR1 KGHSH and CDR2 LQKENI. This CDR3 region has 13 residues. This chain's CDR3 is CASSKDPGQPQHF. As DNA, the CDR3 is TGTGCCAGCTCAAAGGATCCAGGGCAGCCCCAGCATTTT.

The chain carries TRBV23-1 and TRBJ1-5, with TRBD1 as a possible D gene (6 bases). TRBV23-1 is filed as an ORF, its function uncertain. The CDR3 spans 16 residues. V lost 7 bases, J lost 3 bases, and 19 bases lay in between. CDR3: CASTPWGPADNQPQHF. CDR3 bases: TGCGCCAGCACCCCCTGGGGGCCGGCGGACAATCAGCCCCAGCATTTT.

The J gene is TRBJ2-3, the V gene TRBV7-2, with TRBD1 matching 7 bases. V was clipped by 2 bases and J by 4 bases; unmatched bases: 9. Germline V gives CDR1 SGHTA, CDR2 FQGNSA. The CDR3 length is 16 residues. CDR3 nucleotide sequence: TGTGCCAGCAGCTTATTTTCCACAGGGGTCTCAGATACGCAGTATTTT. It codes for CASSLFSTGVSDTQYF.

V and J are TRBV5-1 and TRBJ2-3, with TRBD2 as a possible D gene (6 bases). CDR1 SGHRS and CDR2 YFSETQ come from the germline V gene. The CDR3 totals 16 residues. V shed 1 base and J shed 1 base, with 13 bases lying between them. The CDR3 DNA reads TGCGCCAGCAGCTTGTTGGTTGGCGGGGGCACAGATACGCAGTATTTT. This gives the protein CASSLLVGGGTDTQYF.

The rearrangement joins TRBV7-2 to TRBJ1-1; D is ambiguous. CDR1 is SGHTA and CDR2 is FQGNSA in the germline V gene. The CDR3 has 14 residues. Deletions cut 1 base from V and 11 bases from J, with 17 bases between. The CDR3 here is CASSLEPLGLVAFF. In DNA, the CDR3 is TGTGCCAGCAGCTTAGAGCCCCTAGGCCTCGTGGCTTTCTTT.